This T cell receptor (beta chain) is drawn from a study of blood T cell repertoires in COVID-19. Across the whole study: Nucleic acid was either cDNA or gDNA, and it came from T cells, B-cell-depleted T cells, or PBMCs.

Per the original methods: Researchers report that nucleated cell counts were estimated from reference gene primer amplification. This table comes from immunoSEQ multiplex PCR, and its TCRdb copy is limited to in-frame clones, with some not included. V, J and clone size reflect that table, while D and trimming were determined from the DNA. The sample holds tens of thousands of clones, roughly 86% seen once. The CDR3 totals 11 residues. V was cut by 4 bases and J by 6 bases, with 6 bases left in between. CDR1 SNHLY and CDR2 FYNNEI come from the germline V gene. This clonotype was obtained from a man aged 45 to 65 with active COVID-19. The V gene is TRBV2, the J gene TRBJ1-1; the D is unclear. The sequenced sample was peripheral blood. CDR3 DNA sequence: TGTGCCAGCAGTGGGGCAGCTGAAGCTTTCTTT. It encodes CASSGAAEAFF.